These T cell receptor beta chains were read from a single sample in a study of control samples from healthy donors and cancer patients. Clones were read by immunoSEQ multiplex PCR, and TCRdb kept only the in-frame ones, dropping some. This repertoire includes some 190,000 clones. The material sequenced was blood. The source is a woman aged 30 to 39 in good health. Both conserved end residues are part of each CDR3. Fields, in order: CDR3 length, J gene, D gene, V gene, CDR3 DNA, CDR3 protein. A D gene is named only where the DNA matches it firmly.

12 | TRBJ1-1 | NA | TRBV7-2 | TGTGCCAGCCCCGGGGGTAGAACTGAAGCTTTCTTT | CASPGGRTEAFF
15 | TRBJ1-2 | NA | TRBV6-5 | TGTGCCAGCCGAAGCAGGGGTGGAGGGGACTATGGCTACACCTTC | CASRSRGGGDYGYTF
15 | TRBJ1-5 | TRBD1 | TRBV7-8 | TGTGCCAGCAGCTTAAGTGACAGGGATCGTCAGCCCCAGCATTTT | CASSLSDRDRQPQHF
15 | TRBJ2-7 | NA | TRBV19 | TGTGCCAGTAGTACGACCGTCTCGGGGCTCTACGAGCAGTACTTC | CASSTTVSGLYEQYF
11 | TRBJ2-1 | NA | TRBV7-9 | TGTGCCAGCAGCCCTAAAGCCCGGCAGTTCTTC | CASSPKARQFF
14 | TRBJ1-1 | NA | TRBV21-1 | TGTGCCAGCAGCCCCCTTGACAGGGTCCTGGGGGCTTTCTTT | CASSPLDRVLGAFF
16 | TRBJ1-1 | NA | TRBV18 | TGTGCCAGCTCACCACCGGTGGGGGGAGGAATTGCTGAAGCTTTCTTT | CASSPPVGGGIAEAFF
14 | TRBJ1-4 | NA | TRBV5-1 | TGCGCCAGCAGCTTGGCCGGGGTTAGTGAAAAACTGTTTTTT | CASSLAGVSEKLFF
14 | TRBJ1-6 | TRBD1 | TRBV5-4 | TGTGCCAGCAGAGCTGACAGGGGAGTCTCACCCCTCCACTTT | CASRADRGVSPLHF
12 | TRBJ1-1 | NA | TRBV19 | TGTGCCAGTAGACACGACGACAGGAAAGCTTTCTTT | CASRHDDRKAFF
13 | TRBJ2-6 | TRBD1 | TRBV10-1 | TGCGCCAGCAGCGGACAGGGGGCGCAAGTCCTGACTTTC | CASSGQGAQVLTF
15 | TRBJ1-5 | NA | TRBV27 | TGTGCCAGCAGTTTAACCGGGAGCTACAATCAGCCCCAGCATTTT | CASSLTGSYNQPQHF
16 | TRBJ1-1 | NA | TRBV19 | TGTGCCTCGTCCGTAGAGGGGCGCTTACGGAACACTGAAGCTTTCTTT | CASSVEGRLRNTEAFF